This entry concerns a single T cell receptor beta chain. The antigen remains unidentified. The germline V gene has CDR1 SQVTM and CDR2 ANQGSEA. The CDR3 is made up of 13 amino acids. V was shortened by 6 bases and J by 0 bases, with 10 bases between the two germline ends. TCRdb reprocessed the reads via MiXCR and lists one record per CDR3 protein. Of about 700,000 distinct CDR3 sequences listed, 30% to 35% are singletons. The data originate from a study of T cell repertoires in cytomegalovirus infection. As for the study in general: Recently identified HLA-C-restricted CMV epitopes were among the peptides used. It was the public TCR beta signatures that indicated both CMV infection and matching HLA type. Findings of the study overall: In two of eight donors, the top clonotype was HLA-C-restricted CMV-specific.

This specimen consisted of cultured PBMCs, obtained from culture after CMV antigen stimulation. This TCR came from a human donor in good health (CMV status not recorded). Some clones in this sample may be carry-over from other donors' samples. The chain links TRBV29-1 to TRBJ2-3; D not resolved. The CDR3 coding sequence is TGCAGCGTCCTATCAGGAAGCACAGATACGCAGTATTTT. This sequence encodes CSVLSGSTDTQYF.